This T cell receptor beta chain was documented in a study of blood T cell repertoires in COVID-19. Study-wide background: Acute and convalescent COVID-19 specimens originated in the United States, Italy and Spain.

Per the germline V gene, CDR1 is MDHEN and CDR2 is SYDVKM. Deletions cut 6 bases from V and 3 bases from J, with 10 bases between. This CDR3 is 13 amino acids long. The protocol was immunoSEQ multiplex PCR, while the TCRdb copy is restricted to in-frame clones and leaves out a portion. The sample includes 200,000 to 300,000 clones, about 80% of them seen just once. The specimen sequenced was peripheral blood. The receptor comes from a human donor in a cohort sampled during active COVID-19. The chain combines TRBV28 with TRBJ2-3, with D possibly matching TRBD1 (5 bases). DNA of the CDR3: TGTGCCAGCAGGGCCAGGGTGACAGATACGCAGTATTTT. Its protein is CASRARVTDTQYF.